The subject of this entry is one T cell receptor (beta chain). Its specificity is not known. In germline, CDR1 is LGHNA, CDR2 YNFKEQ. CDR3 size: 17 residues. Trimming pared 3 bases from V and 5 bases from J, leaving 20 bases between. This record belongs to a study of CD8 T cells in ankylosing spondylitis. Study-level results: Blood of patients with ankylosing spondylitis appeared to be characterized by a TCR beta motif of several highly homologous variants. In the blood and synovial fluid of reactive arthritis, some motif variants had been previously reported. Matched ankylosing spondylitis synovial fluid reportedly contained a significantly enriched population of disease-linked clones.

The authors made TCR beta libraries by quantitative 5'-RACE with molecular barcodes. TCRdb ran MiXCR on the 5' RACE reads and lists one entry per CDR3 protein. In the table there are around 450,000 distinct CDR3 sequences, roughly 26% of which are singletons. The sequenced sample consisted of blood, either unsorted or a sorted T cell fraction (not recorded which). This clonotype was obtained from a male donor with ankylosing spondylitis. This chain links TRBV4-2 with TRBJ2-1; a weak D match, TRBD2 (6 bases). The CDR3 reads CASSHEVLSERDNEQFF. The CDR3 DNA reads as TGTGCCAGCAGCCACGAAGTCTTATCGGAGCGGGACAATGAGCAGTTCTTC.